The subject of this entry is one T cell receptor (beta chain). The sample comes from a study of technical replicates of blood from a handful of donors. V lost 4 bases, J lost 5 bases, and 8 bases lay in between. CDR3 length: 11 residues. Germline loops: CDR1 DFQATT, CDR2 SNEGSKA (reference sequence). The method was immunoSEQ multiplex PCR; TCRdb's version includes in-frame clones alone and lacks a portion of them. Counted here are some 60,000 clones, 91% occurring once; the ten biggest clones make up about 3.9%. The V and J genes are TRBV20-1 and TRBJ2-5, with D possibly TRBD2 on 6 matching bases. This sequence originates from a human donor in good health. Some clones in this sample may be carry-over from other donors' samples. Sequencing input: PBMCs. The CDR3: CSATSVETQYF. DNA of the CDR3: TGCAGTGCTACTAGCGTGGAGACCCAGTACTTC.